A selection of T cell receptor beta chains follows, all from one sample in a study of graft-versus-host responses after intestinal transplantation. Clones were read by immunoSEQ multiplex PCR, and TCRdb kept only the in-frame ones, dropping some. The data hold some 70,000 clones, with roughly 92% observed a single time. This specimen consisted of bone marrow, obtained 700 to 850 days after intestinal transplantation. These TCRs come from a human patient who received an intestinal transplant, so some T cells may come from the graft donor. CDR3s leave out the opening cysteine and the closing phenylalanine or tryptophan. The order of the fields is J gene, V gene, CDR3 protein.

TRBJ2-2	TRBV10-1	ASKAGDTGELF
TRBJ2-1	TRBV11-2	ASSSSGTSNEQF
TRBJ2-5	TRBV4-2	ASSQGTGGGEETQY
TRBJ1-6	TRBV4-1	ASSQEGGAVNSPLH
TRBJ2-5	TRBV7-7	ASSPSGRENRETQY
TRBJ1-1	TRBV11-3	ASSLGDTEAF
TRBJ2-2	TRBV12-5	ASGPPGGYATGELF
TRBJ1-4	TRBV19	ASSPWFLDEKLF
TRBJ2-3	TRBV25-1	ASSGLGLGRADTQY
TRBJ1-1	TRBV15	ATSRGTVTEAF
TRBJ2-7	TRBV19	ASSAPGGLYEQY
TRBJ2-1	TRBV2	ASSDRNEQF
TRBJ1-1	TRBV6-6	ASSYSGGVTEAF
TRBJ1-4	TRBV7-2	ASSPRREGGKLF
TRBJ1-1	TRBV14	ASSHPQEGITEAF